The present T cell receptor beta chain was sequenced within a study of T cell repertoires in cytomegalovirus infection. Via MiXCR, TCRdb re-called the reads, giving one row per CDR3 protein. Of roughly 760,000 distinct CDR3 sequences in the sample, 35% to 45% were seen once. V was shortened by 1 base and J by 1 base, with 10 bases between the two germline ends. Germline loops: CDR1 LNHNV, CDR2 YYDKDF (reference sequence). The CDR3 has 15 residues. The TCR originated in a human donor in good health (CMV status not recorded). Some clones in this sample may be carry-over from other donors' samples. The material sequenced was PBMCs. The gene calls are TRBV15 and TRBJ2-5, with D possibly being TRBD2 (7 bases). CDR3 coding DNA: TGTGCCACCAGCAGAGGAGGGGGGGGCCAAGAGACCCAGTACTTC. It translates to CATSRGGGGQETQYF.